This T cell receptor (beta chain) was found in a study of blood T cell repertoires in COVID-19. The wider study: Nucleic acid was either cDNA or gDNA, and it came from T cells, B-cell-depleted T cells, or PBMCs.

Living in about 25 US areas, the participants were between roughly 18 and 90 years of age. Cohort assignment relied on participant-reported clinical history. Cohort 3 donors were reported recovered after two negative PCRs, clearance, or symptom resolution. Profiled with immunoSEQ multiplex PCR; TCRdb holds only in-frame clones, not every one. The data contain approximately 350,000 clones, around 89% of them singletons. The length of the CDR3 is 15 residues. The ends lost 3 bases at V and 1 base at J; junction bases unmatched: 1. The sequence derives from a young man who had recovered from COVID-19. The chain has TRBV5-7 and TRBJ1-5; 10 nucleotides agree with TRBD1. TRBV5-7 is an ORF, with its function uncertain. Sequenced material: PBMCs or T cells enriched from blood (not recorded which). The CDR3 region has the DNA TGTGCCAGCAGCTCGGACAGGGGGAGCAATCAGCCCCAGCATTTT. It translates to CASSSDRGSNQPQHF.